These T cell receptor beta chains were read from a single sample in a study of monozygotic twins with cystic fibrosis. Profiled with immunoSEQ multiplex PCR; TCRdb holds only in-frame clones, not every one. Here the sample spans about 11,000 clones, 65% to 90% being singletons. Sequenced: blood. These receptors were collected from a young man with cystic fibrosis. Both conserved end residues are trimmed from each CDR3.

v_gene	len	j_gene	CDR3aa
TRBV9	13	TRBJ1-6	ASSVESGAESPLH
TRBV6-6	12	TRBJ1-1	ASSSSAGRAEAF
TRBV5-1	13	TRBJ2-1	ASSLVIAGTNEQF
TRBV4-3	16	TRBJ1-2	ASSQEAGLTLANYGYT
TRBV5-6	10	TRBJ2-7	ASSFSFYEQY
TRBV29-1	11	TRBJ2-5	SVGTGPGVTQY
TRBV30	11	TRBJ2-7	AWSVLAGNEQY
TRBV6-6	13	TRBJ2-1	ASSYSITGINEQF
TRBV18	12	TRBJ2-7	ASSLQPSRAEQY
TRBV11-2	11	TRBJ2-3	ASSLAGSDTQY
TRBV7-6	13	TRBJ1-3	ASSPDLSGGNTIY
TRBV28	10	TRBJ1-1	ASTVWGTEAF
TRBV6-5	13	TRBJ1-2	ASSFNREGYYGYT
TRBV9	13	TRBJ2-1	ASSVGGQGWNEQF
TRBV27	13	TRBJ1-2	ASKRTGPSSGGYT
TRBV2	12	TRBJ1-1	ASSEQGGGTEAF
TRBV18	10	TRBJ1-2	ASLGMGYGYT
TRBV19	13	TRBJ2-1	ASRPASGRDNEQF
TRBV6-1	11	TRBJ1-1	ASSEEQNTEAF
TRBV10-3	12	TRBJ2-3	ATGTSGGVNTQY
TRBV7-9	12	TRBJ1-2	ASSPLLGNYGYT
TRBV7-2	13	TRBJ1-1	ASSSIRSVNTEAF
TRBV6-1	14	TRBJ1-4	ASSEEWDRDGEKLF
TRBV6-5	13	TRBJ1-1	ASSYSTAGAVEAF
TRBV13	12	TRBJ2-3	ASSSGTSSTTQY
TRBV2	13	TRBJ2-1	ASSAQRSSYNEQF
TRBV5-4	13	TRBJ2-1	ASSLAPSGSNEQF
TRBV5-5	13	TRBJ2-5	ASSRFRDRVETQY
TRBV15	12	TRBJ2-1	ATSIDRANNEQF
TRBV7-6	13	TRBJ2-5	ASSFKLGNQETQY
TRBV5-1	12	TRBJ2-1	ASSTGGGPNEQF
TRBV6-5	12	TRBJ2-2	ASSYPNPSGELF
TRBV6-6	11	TRBJ1-2	ASSYEGRYGYT
TRBV18	14	TRBJ2-2	ASSPRSGVNTGELF
TRBV9	12	TRBJ2-7	ASSVDPRSYEQY
TRBV5-4	13	TRBJ2-7	ASTQNPGTYYEQY
TRBV6-1	12	TRBJ2-2	ASSWTANTGELF
TRBV6-5	12	TRBJ1-4	ASRSRSSNEKLF
TRBV5-1	16	TRBJ2-1	ASSLSLRRDRGGNEQF
TRBV10-2	14	TRBJ1-1	ASSGQGVLMNTEAF
TRBV27	10	TRBJ2-3	ASSQDGDTQY
TRBV5-1	10	TRBJ2-7	ASSPGRYEQY
TRBV5-1	13	TRBJ1-2	ASSPPGPKVLGYT
TRBV7-2	13	TRBJ2-3	ASSLGSAVTDTQY
TRBV2	11	TRBJ2-7	ASSLAEGYEQY
TRBV11-2	12	TRBJ2-3	ASSRDHDTDTQY
TRBV4-3	14	TRBJ1-2	ASSQEGGRSYYGYT
TRBV7-2	13	TRBJ2-7	ASSSNSGSLNEQY
TRBV2	10	TRBJ2-1	ASSVLREEQF
TRBV7-8	12	TRBJ2-5	ASSPREGQETQY
TRBV28	11	TRBJ2-3	ASSLAGADTQY
TRBV11-2	11	TRBJ2-7	ASSTGQGWEQY
TRBV5-4	14	TRBJ2-1	ASSGTGTSGYNEQF
TRBV25-1	12	TRBJ2-5	ASNERGHQETQY
TRBV28	13	TRBJ1-4	ASSSPGQGNEKLF
TRBV6-1	13	TRBJ1-1	ASSPRRGHGTEAF
TRBV4-1	15	TRBJ2-2	ASSLTGLAEITGELF
TRBV5-6	13	TRBJ2-5	ASSWTGGIQETQY